A selection of T cell receptor beta chains follows, all from one sample in a study of human T cells and chemical hapten exposure. Using its own MiXCR run on the 5' RACE reads, TCRdb lists one record per CDR3 protein. The table shows about 81,000 distinct CDR3 sequences, with less than 9.5% occurring only once. Receptor source: a male donor in good health. Each CDR3 is given with its conserved first and last residue. The D gene is left open where the match is weak.

D: TRBD2; J: TRBJ2-7; length: 18; V: TRBV10-2; CDR3: CASSEVWGLAGGAYEQYF
D: NA; J: TRBJ1-2; length: 14; V: TRBV7-2; CDR3: CASSLGVGDYGDTF
D: TRBD1; J: TRBJ1-5; length: 15; V: TRBV12-3/TRBV12-4; CDR3: CASSFGQGSSQPQHF
D: NA; J: TRBJ1-1; length: 15; V: TRBV12-3/TRBV12-4; CDR3: CASSSLQGGSTEAFF
D: TRBD1; J: TRBJ2-7; length: 16; V: TRBV12-5; CDR3: CASGLGQGQGSYEQYF
D: TRBD2; J: TRBJ2-1; length: 16; V: TRBV30; CDR3: CAWSQWGLAGYNEQFF
D: NA; J: TRBJ2-1; length: 15; V: TRBV19; CDR3: CASKPADSSYNEQFF
D: NA; J: TRBJ2-7; length: 14; V: TRBV20-1; CDR3: CSARSQPALKEQYF
D: NA; J: TRBJ1-1; length: 13; V: TRBV12-3/TRBV12-4; CDR3: CASSPDKNTEAFF
D: NA; J: TRBJ2-2; length: 15; V: TRBV5-1; CDR3: CASSFSAGYTGELFF
D: TRBD1; J: TRBJ2-7; length: 17; V: TRBV6-6; CDR3: CASSYYRRIQGVYEQYF
D: NA; J: TRBJ2-1; length: 13; V: TRBV7-6; CDR3: CASSFATDNEQFF
D: NA; J: TRBJ2-3; length: 13; V: TRBV19; CDR3: CASSPSLADTQYF
D: NA; J: TRBJ1-1; length: 13; V: TRBV20-1; CDR3: CSASWTLNTEAFF
D: NA; J: TRBJ2-3; length: 18; V: TRBV4-3; CDR3: CASSQEVVSPTSTDTQYF
D: TRBD2; J: TRBJ2-7; length: 15; V: TRBV20-1; CDR3: CSARDILAETYEQYF
D: TRBD1; J: TRBJ1-1; length: 13; V: TRBV27; CDR3: CASSPWTGTEAFF
D: NA; J: TRBJ2-5; length: 14; V: TRBV5-1; CDR3: CASSLARGPQTQYF
D: NA; J: TRBJ1-4; length: 15; V: TRBV2; CDR3: CASTRSPATNEKLFF
D: TRBD1; J: TRBJ2-2; length: 13; V: TRBV20-1; CDR3: CSARTGADGELFF
D: NA; J: TRBJ2-7; length: 12; V: TRBV29-1; CDR3: CSVVKQSYEQYF
D: NA; J: TRBJ1-6; length: 12; V: TRBV27; CDR3: CASRGYNSPLHF
D: NA; J: TRBJ1-1; length: 13; V: TRBV4-1; CDR3: CASSQAGDTEAFF
D: NA; J: TRBJ2-7; length: 13; V: TRBV6-1; CDR3: CASVDTYSYEQYF
D: NA; J: TRBJ1-2; length: 14; V: TRBV6-5; CDR3: CASSFQGGDYGYTF
D: NA; J: TRBJ1-3; length: 16; V: TRBV5-1; CDR3: CASSSMGPSSGNTIYF
D: NA; J: TRBJ2-5; length: 13; V: TRBV30; CDR3: CAWSVRPQETQYF